Sequencing of this T cell receptor (beta chain) was carried out in a study of a mutant IDH1 vaccine in newly diagnosed glioma. Study details: Eight vaccinations were given in weeks 1, 3, 5, 7, 11, 15, 19 and 23.

Only in-frame clones appear in the TCRdb table, and some are missing; sequencing was by immunoSEQ multiplex PCR. The data show about 66,000 clones, about four fifths seen once. Time point noted: week 11, during vaccination. With topical imiquimod, each dose of the vaccine consisted of 300 ug of mutant IDH1 20-mer peptide. To note about this clone: The target antigen is unknown.

V gave up 5 bases and J gave up 3 bases, with 14 bases separating them. CDR3 size: 15 residues. From germline, CDR1 is MNHEY and CDR2 SVGAGI. The receptor was derived from a man younger than 45 with glioma. The sequenced sample was PBMCs, obtained from a glioma patient whose treatment included an IDH1 peptide vaccine. The chain couples TRBV6-5 to TRBJ2-1; the D gene is possibly TRBD2 (5 bases). The CDR3 bases are TGTGCCAGCAGTACCGGACTCATTCACTACAATGAGCAGTTCTTC. This codes for CASSTGLIHYNEQFF.